This section outlines one TCR beta chain sequence together with its context. Its antigen has not been determined. No quality values exist for individual bases; no much larger clone is one base distant. V is reduced by 4 bases and J by 5 bases, leaving a spacing of 21 bases between them. Reading the germline V gene gives CDR1 SGHDT and CDR2 YYEEEE. The CDR3 holds 16 amino acids from the cysteine to the phenylalanine. The kept DNA is CDR3 alone, 48 bases in frame from the first base. In this study, sorted CD4+ and CD8+ T cells from the blood of healthy subjects and of severe aplastic anemia patients had their TCR repertoires deep-sequenced. Ficoll-Paque density gradient centrifugation was used to isolate peripheral blood mononuclear cells. Before DNA extraction, CD4+ and CD8+ T cells were sorted with FACS or magnetic beads. TCR beta VDJ combination and CDR3 sequence profiling used genomic DNA as the template. An Illumina HiSeq 2000 was used for TCR repertoire sequencing. The authors' analysis ran thus. Repertoires were assessed using TRBV/TRBJ rearrangement plots, CDR3 size and DJ length profiles, and Simpson's diversity index. The most abundant DNA sequence in the deep sequencing data was taken as the immunodominant clone. CDR3 amino acid sequences were screened for sharing across subjects and compared with published repertoires and the VDJdb database. TCRdb reprocessed the public reads (quality trimming at Q25 with fastp, clone calling with MiXCR) and kept in-frame beta chains. Identical CDR3 protein sequences are pooled into one entry, listed with their most common genes and DNA. The V and J calls, along with clone size, are taken from TCRdb and not from the paper's own processing. In this sample the table shows around 150,000 distinct CDR3 sequences, roughly 45% of which occur a single time. The ten largest make up approximately 1.1% of the sample.

This sample is part of a study of CD8+CD57+ T cells in acquired aplastic anemia (dated by TCRdb to the late 2010s). Regarding the complete study: On average, sorted CD4+ and CD8+ cells yielded approximately 3 ug of extracted DNA, with a range of 0.2 to 27.4 ug. Mean read counts for healthy donor samples were about 10 million for CD4+ cells and roughly 12 million for CD8+ cells.

Summary of the overall study and its limitations: No significant difference in CD8+ Simpson's diversity was found between patients and healthy controls (P=0.060). Although twenty-nine CD8+ CDR3 sequences were shared by patients and controls, these sequences appeared highly expressed in patients and within the immunodominant clones of patients.

Sequenced material: sorted CD4+, CD8+, or CD8+CD57+ T cells (not recorded which) from PBMCs. The sequence was collected from a human donor in good health. The chain couples TRBV5-6 to TRBJ1-2, and TRBD1 may be the D gene, going by 6 matching bases. The CDR3 protein is CASSPGVSQIVYGYTF. At the DNA level, the sequence is TGTGCCAGCAGCCCAGGGGTTTCACAGATAGTTTATGGCTACACCTTC.